This T cell receptor beta chain comes out of a study of T cells in Graves' hyperthyroidism and ophthalmopathy. Study results and limitations: Expanded thyroid clonotypes (above 0.001) were mostly also found in blood.

This clonotype was picked up a small number of times. The antigen remains unidentified. Clinical symptoms, serum thyroxine and TRAb, thyroid ultrasound and orbital computed tomography were used for the diagnoses. There were TCR beta CDR3 regions amplified from RNA transcripts. TCR CDR3 underwent first-round RT-PCR with the HTBI primer set. TCRdb reanalysed the multiplex PCR reads using MiXCR and keeps one entry per CDR3 protein. The table has around 560,000 distinct CDR3 sequences, 16% seen once. V was cut by 3 bases and J by 3 bases, with 17 bases left in between. This CDR3 has 16 amino acids. Germline loops: CDR1 KGHSH, CDR2 LQKENI.

The chain uses TRBV18 and TRBJ1-2, with D hard to call. This sequence was found in a woman under 30 with Graves' hyperthyroidism. Sequencing used blood. Here the CDR3 reads CASSPQIVGNDYGYTF. The CDR3 DNA follows: TGTGCCAGCTCACCGCAAATTGTGGGAAATGACTATGGCTACACCTTC.